The sequence of this TCR beta chain was determined in a study of spatial heterogeneity in lung cancer. Whole-study context: The average count in raw reads for each unique TCR and UMI combination exceeded nine appearances.

Many counts were recorded for this clonotype. With V trimmed by 4 bases and J by 5 bases, 11 bases remained unmatched. The CDR3 sequence is 15 residues long. The germline gives CDR1 SGDLS, CDR2 YYNGEE. Time point reported: sample taken at primary tumor resection. Each CDR3 protein gets one entry after TCRdb re-called the 5' RACE reads with MiXCR. The sample has 75,000 or so distinct CDR3 sequences; around 7.8% are singletons. The input for sequencing was PBMCs, taken at surgery. This receptor was obtained from a male donor with early-stage non-small cell lung cancer. J is TRBJ1-1 and V is TRBV9, with TRBD1 matching 7 bases. The CDR3 DNA follows: TGTGCCAGCAGCTTAAGTCCGGGACAGTTAACTGAAGCTTTCTTT. It yields the protein CASSLSPGQLTEAFF.